The clone carrying this T cell receptor (beta chain) was picked up a small number of times. Researchers ran the PCR with 60 Vbeta and 13 Jbeta primers. The method was immunoSEQ multiplex PCR; TCRdb's version includes in-frame clones alone and lacks a portion of them. This repertoire shows 200,000 or so clones, 70% to 90% found once; its top ten account for around 1.9%. This sample was taken from a study of cytomegalovirus exposure and HLA in healthy donors. This CDR3 comprises 13 residues. Germline CDR1 and CDR2: SGHNT and YYREEE (reference sequence). With 5 bases removed from V and 5 bases from J, the gap between germline ends came to 10 bases.

This chain uses TRBV5-4 with TRBJ2-2; a weak D match, TRBD2 (6 bases). Sequencing was performed on PBMCs. This TCR was recovered from a woman between 18 and 30 years old in good health and CMV-seropositive. This CDR3 reads CASRDGGTGELFF. The CDR3 nucleotides are TGTGCCAGCAGAGATGGGGGGACCGGGGAGCTGTTTTTT.